This TCR beta chain was profiled in a study of blood T cell repertoires in COVID-19. Trimming removed 6 bases at V and 4 bases at J, with 12 bases between. The germline V gene has CDR1 MDHEN and CDR2 SYDVKM. CDR3 length: 13 amino acids. Profiling relied on immunoSEQ multiplex PCR, and the TCRdb table lists in-frame clones only, not all of them. The profile shows roughly 180,000 clones, more than 80% of them singletons. The clonotype originates from an older woman with acute or convalescent COVID-19. Sequencing used peripheral blood. This chain joins TRBV28 and TRBJ1-2; unclear D gene. CDR3 loop: CASRLGFPYGYTF. The CDR3 nucleotides are TGTGCCAGCAGACTAGGTTTTCCCTATGGCTACACCTTC.